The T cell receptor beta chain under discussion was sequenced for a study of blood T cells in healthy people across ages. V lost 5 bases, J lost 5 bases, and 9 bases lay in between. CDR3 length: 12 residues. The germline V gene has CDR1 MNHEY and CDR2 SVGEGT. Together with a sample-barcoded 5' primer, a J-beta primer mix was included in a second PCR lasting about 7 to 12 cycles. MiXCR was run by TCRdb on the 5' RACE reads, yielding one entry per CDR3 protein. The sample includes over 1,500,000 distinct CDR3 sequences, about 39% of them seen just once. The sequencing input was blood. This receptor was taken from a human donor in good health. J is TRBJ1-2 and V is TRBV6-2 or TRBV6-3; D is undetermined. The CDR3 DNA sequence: TGTGCCAGCAGTCGCCTTCCATATGGCTACACCTTC. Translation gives CASSRLPYGYTF.